The 19 T cell receptor beta chains listed next were all sequenced from one sample in a study of T cells after yellow fever vaccination. TCRdb used MiXCR to reprocess the 5' RACE reads, holding one entry per CDR3 protein. The repertoire holds 100,000 to 150,000 distinct CDR3 sequences, with 6.5% to 8% as singletons. The material sequenced was CD4+ T cells sorted from PBMCs, taken 9 to 10 days after the first yellow fever vaccination. These receptors were taken from a man in his late teens or twenties who received the YFV17D yellow fever vaccine.

This clonotype occurred many times. J is TRBJ2-3 and V is TRBV6-2 or TRBV6-3; 8 bases align to TRBD2. The CDR3 runs to 16 residues. After removal of 6 bases from V and 0 bases from J, the junction contained 8 bases not matched to a gene. The germline CDR1 and CDR2 sequences are MNHEY and SVGEGT. In DNA form, the CDR3 reads TGTGCCAGCAGCGCCCGGAGCGGGGGCAGCACAGATACGCAGTATTTT. Its translation is CASSARSGGSTDTQYF.

In its sample, this clonotype was seen a few times. V is TRBV19 and J is TRBJ1-2; no clear D gene. The CDR3 totals 16 residues. CDR1 LNHDA and CDR2 SQIVND come from the germline V gene (reference sequence). V dropped 1 base and J dropped 8 bases, with 20 bases sitting between them. CDR3 DNA: TGTGCCAGTAGTATAGGGAACCGTGGAATGGCATCCGGCTACACCTTC. This encodes CASSIGNRGMASGYTF. The full variable domain, completed using reference TRBV19 and TRBJ1-2, is DGGITQSPKYLFRKEGQNVTLSCEQNLNHDAMYWYRQDPGQGLRLIYYSQIVNDFQKGDIAEGYSVSREKKESFPLTVTSAQKNPTAFYLCASSIGNRGMASGYTFGSGTRLTVV.

The chain carries TRBV4-2 and TRBJ1-1; 9 bases agree with TRBD1. The CDR3 spans 15 residues. Germline-derived CDR1 and CDR2 are LGHNA and YNFKEQ. With 4 bases clipped from V and 1 base from J, the junction kept 4 bases outside the gene matches. CDR3 nucleotides: TGTGCCAGCAGCCCACCGGGACAGGGGAACACTGAAGCTTTCTTT. Translated: CASSPPGQGNTEAFF.

The J gene is TRBJ1-6, the V gene TRBV19; D gene ambiguous. Trimming shortened V by 10 bases and J by 4 bases, and 14 bases separated the two germline ends. The CDR3 contains 14 residues. The germline V gene encodes CDR1 LNHDA and CDR2 SQIVND (reference sequence). CDR3 nucleotide sequence: TGTGCCACCGCGTGGCGCCCATATAATTCACCCCTCCACTTT. Translated, it gives CATAWRPYNSPLHF.

This clonotype was seen many times. The chain has TRBV7-6 and TRBJ1-2; 10 nucleotides match TRBD1. Germline V gives CDR1 SGHVS, CDR2 FNYEAQ. J was trimmed by 3 bases and V by 5 bases; bases with no gene match: 3. The CDR3 loop spans 14 amino acids. This chain's CDR3 is CASSPDRGDYGYTF. Here the CDR3 DNA reads TGTGCCAGCAGCCCGGACAGGGGGGACTATGGCTACACCTTC.

This clonotype was seen ten or more times. The CDR3, as DNA: TGTGCCAGCAGCTTAAGTGGCGCACAAGAGACCCAGTACTTC. This codes for CASSLSGAQETQYF. The chain uses TRBV7-3 and TRBJ2-5; D remains unclear. The CDR3 totals 14 residues. CDR1 is SGHTA and CDR2 is FQGTGA in the germline V gene. V was cut by 1 base and J by 2 bases, with 8 bases left in between. Supplemented by reference TRBV7-3 and TRBJ2-5, the full variable domain reads GAGVSQTPSNKVTEKGKYVELRCDPISGHTALYWYRQSLGQGPEFLIYFQGTGAADDSGLPNDRFFAVRPEGSVSTLKIQRTERGDSAVYLCASSLSGAQETQYFGPGTRLLVL.

The genes are TRBV19 and TRBJ1-1, with D perhaps TRBD1 (6 bases). CDR1 and CDR2 (germline): LNHDA, SQIVND (reference sequence). The CDR3 contains 18 residues. Here the CDR3 DNA reads TGTGCTATTGCAAACCGCACACAGGAACGGACAGAGGACACTGAAGCTTTCTTT. Translation gives CAIANRTQERTEDTEAFF.

This clonotype was counted a few times. This rearrangement joins TRBV6-2 or TRBV6-3 to TRBJ2-7; 9 nucleotides match TRBD2. With 7 bases clipped from V and 0 bases from J, the junction kept 4 bases outside the gene matches. Per the germline V gene, CDR1 is MNHEY and CDR2 is SVGEGT. The CDR3 runs to 14 residues. This CDR3 reads CASTRAGGSYEQYV. CDR3 coding DNA: TGTGCCAGCACGCGAGCGGGGGGCTCCTACGAGCAGTACGTC.

Concerning this clonotype itself: A read error is possible here, since a much larger clone lies one base away. The rearrangement links TRBV12-3 or TRBV12-4 to TRBJ2-2, with D hard to call. V gave up 3 bases and J gave up 5 bases, with 10 bases separating them. The CDR3 spans 14 residues. CDR3 in DNA: TGTGCCAGCAGTTTCACGGAAGGAACCGGGGAGCTGTTTTTT. Its translation: CASSFTEGTGELFF.

This clonotype came up many times. This chain joins TRBV18 and TRBJ1-2; no definite D call. CDR3 length equals 14 residues. Trimming cost V 2 bases and J 4 bases, with 11 bases left between them. The germline CDR1 and CDR2 sequences are KGHSH and LQKENI. Here the CDR3 reads CASSPDRTLYGYTF. CDR3 nucleotides: TGTGCCAGCTCACCAGATCGGACTCTCTATGGCTACACCTTC.

The table lists this clonotype with many counts. The gene calls are TRBV6-5 and TRBJ2-7; 7 bases align to TRBD1. Germline lookup yields CDR1 MNHEY and CDR2 SVGAGI. The CDR3 is 18 amino acids. Germline trimming cut 4 bases from V and 3 bases from J; bases unmatched to any gene: 18. In DNA form, the CDR3 reads TGTGCCAGCAGTTTACTCAGCCTACCGGGACAGCAACGCTACGAGCAGTACTTC. Protein: CASSLLSLPGQQRYEQYF.

This clonotype was picked up many times. The chain uses TRBV4-1 and TRBJ1-5; D gene unclear. Germline CDR1 reads MGHRA; CDR2 reads YSYEKL. V lost 2 bases, J lost 4 bases, and 18 bases lay in between. CDR3 length: 17 amino acids. The CDR3 loop reads CASSQTPEAEPNQPQHF. The CDR3 DNA reads TGCGCCAGCAGCCAAACGCCAGAGGCAGAACCAAATCAGCCCCAGCATTTT.

The J gene is TRBJ1-2, the V gene TRBV6-1, with D possibly TRBD1 on 5 matching bases. V was cut by 6 bases and J by 9 bases, with 17 bases left in between. This CDR3 region has 13 residues. CDR1 and CDR2 (germline): MNHNS, SASEGT. Written as DNA, the CDR3 is TGTGCCAGCAGCGCGGGACCGGAAAATCGCTACACCTTC. This sequence encodes CASSAGPENRYTF.

This clonotype was seen ten or more times. This chain links TRBV18 with TRBJ2-3; D is possibly TRBD1 or TRBD2 (5 bases each). The CDR3 totals 16 residues. Germline CDR1 and CDR2: KGHSH and LQKENI. V shed 3 bases and J shed 2 bases, with 15 bases lying between them. The CDR3 protein is CASSPLAGSITDTQYF. CDR3 nucleotide sequence: TGTGCCAGCTCACCCCTAGCAGGGTCTATCACAGATACGCAGTATTTT.

The table lists this clonotype with many counts. The V and J genes are TRBV7-2 and TRBJ2-1; 9 bases fit TRBD2. Germline V gives CDR1 SGHTA, CDR2 FQGNSA. J was trimmed by 6 bases and V by 5 bases; bases with no gene match: 8. The CDR3 spans 15 residues. The CDR3 sequence: CASSLSGGSFNEQFF. As DNA, the CDR3 is TGTGCCAGCAGCCTTAGCGGGGGATCTTTCAATGAGCAGTTCTTC.

This CDR3 reads CASSLRGGLSNTEAFF. The DNA for the CDR3 is TGTGCCAGCAGCTTACGGGGGGGGCTCTCGAACACTGAAGCTTTCTTT. This sequence joins TRBV7-3 and TRBJ1-1; D is perhaps TRBD1 (6 bases). CDR1 and CDR2 from the germline V gene are SGHTA and FQGTGA. Deletions cut 2 bases from V and 1 base from J, with 14 bases between. The CDR3 is 16 residues long.

This clonotype was recorded at least ten times. The chain carries TRBV7-9 and TRBJ2-2, with 8 bases identical to TRBD1. CDR3 length: 15 amino acids. CDR1 is SEHNR and CDR2 is FQNEAQ in the germline V gene (reference sequence). Losses at the gene ends were 1 base for V and 6 bases for J; bases not matched to a gene: 4. The CDR3 spells CASSLGARGPGELFF. CDR3 DNA sequence: TGTGCCAGCAGCTTAGGAGCCAGGGGGCCCGGGGAGCTGTTTTTT.

In its sample, this clonotype was seen many times. The rearrangement joins TRBV6-2 or TRBV6-3 to TRBJ1-3; D uncertain. The V gene's germline CDR1 is MNHEY and CDR2 SVGEGT. The V end was cut by 8 bases, the J end by 4 bases, with 6 bases between. This CDR3 is built from 11 residues. The DNA for the CDR3 is TGTGCCAGCTCCGCGGGAAACACCATATATTTT. It specifies CASSAGNTIYF.

Ten or more counts support this clonotype. This sequence joins TRBV9 and TRBJ2-5; 8 bases align to TRBD2. CDR1 and CDR2 from the germline V gene are SGDLS and YYNGEE. V lost 4 bases and J lost 4; bases outside the gene matches: 12. The CDR3 spans 16 residues. The CDR3 nucleotides read TGTGCCAGCAGCCCCCTTAAAGCGGGGGTGGGAGAGACCCAGTACTTC. Residues: CASSPLKAGVGETQYF.